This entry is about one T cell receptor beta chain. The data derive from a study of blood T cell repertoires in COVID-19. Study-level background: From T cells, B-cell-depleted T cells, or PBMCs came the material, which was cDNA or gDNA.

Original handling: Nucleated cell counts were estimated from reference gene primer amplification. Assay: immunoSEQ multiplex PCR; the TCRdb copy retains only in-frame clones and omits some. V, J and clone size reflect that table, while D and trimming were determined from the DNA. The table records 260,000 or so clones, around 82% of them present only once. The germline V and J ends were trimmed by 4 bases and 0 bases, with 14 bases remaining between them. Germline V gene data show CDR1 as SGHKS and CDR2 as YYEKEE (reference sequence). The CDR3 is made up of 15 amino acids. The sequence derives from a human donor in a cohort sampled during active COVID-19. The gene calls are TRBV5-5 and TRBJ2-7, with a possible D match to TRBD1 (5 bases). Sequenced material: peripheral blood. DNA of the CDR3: TGTGCCAGCAGCCTTGGGGCTTCTAGCTCCTACGAGCAGTACTTC. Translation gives CASSLGASSSYEQYF.